The 22 T cell receptor beta chains below come from one sample, sequenced in a study of Ad26.COV2.S vaccination and SARS-CoV-2 variants. TCRdb's copy holds only in-frame clones and misses some; the assay was immunoSEQ multiplex PCR. Seen here are hundreds of thousands of clones, roughly 81% observed once, and the top ten hold around 3%. Sample treatment: about 20 received Ad26.COV2.S at low or high dose, single or two shots; 5 received placebo; per-sample allocation not given. All samples were drawn on day 63, counting from the first vaccine or placebo injection. The material sequenced was peripheral blood, taken in a trial of Ad26.COV2.S vaccine versus placebo. These receptors originate from a person between 18 and 60 years old who received the Ad26.COV2.S COVID-19 vaccine or a placebo.

CDR3 region: CASSQEDRASSEDTQYF. The CDR3 bases are TGCGCCAGCAGCCAAGAGGACCGGGCCTCATCGGAGGATACGCAGTATTTT. The chain links TRBV4-3 to TRBJ2-3, with unresolved D. Trimming removed 0 bases at V and 6 bases at J, with 19 bases between. Germline CDR1 LGHNA, CDR2 YSLEER. This CDR3 has 17 amino acids.

The chain combines TRBV20-1 with TRBJ2-5; 7 bases map to TRBD2. With V trimmed by 3 bases and J by 9 bases, 13 bases remained unmatched. The CDR3 is 14 amino acids. CDR1 is DFQATT, CDR2 SNEGSKA, per germline (reference sequence). This chain's CDR3 is CSASLSSGPGAQYF. The CDR3 DNA sequence: TGCAGTGCTAGTCTCTCTAGCGGCCCGGGGGCCCAGTACTTC.

This clone has a single count. The gene calls are TRBV18 and TRBJ2-3; unclear D gene. Germline values: CDR1 KGHSH, CDR2 LQKENI. The CDR3 extends over 16 amino acids. V lost 4 bases and J 2 bases, leaving 16 bases between the germline ends. CDR3 sequence: CASSQNDRASTDTQYF. The CDR3 DNA follows: TGTGCCAGCTCACAAAACGATCGCGCCTCCACAGATACGCAGTATTTT.

The chain couples TRBV27 to TRBJ1-1, with unresolved D. V lost 3 bases and J lost 1, with 6 bases in between. The CDR3 runs to 13 residues. Germline values: CDR1 MNHEY, CDR2 SMNVEV (reference sequence). The CDR3 DNA sequence: TGTGCCAGCAGTTTTTCCGCGAACACTGAAGCTTTCTTT. It translates to CASSFSANTEAFF.

The chain carries TRBV6-5 and TRBJ2-7; no firm D call. The CDR3 length is 13 residues. V was pared by 7 bases and J by 1 base, with 11 bases between. Germline V gene sequence: CDR1 MNHEY, CDR2 SVGAGI. CDR3 protein: CASITTISYEQYF. The CDR3 coding sequence is TGTGCCAGCATTACGACCATTTCCTACGAGCAGTACTTC.

This sequence joins TRBV27 and TRBJ2-7, with D unclear. Trimming left V 5 bases short and J 7 bases short, with 21 bases between. This CDR3 has 15 residues. Looked up from germline, CDR1 is MNHEY and CDR2 is SMNVEV (reference sequence). The CDR3 region has the DNA TGTGCCAGCAGTCGATTGATCCCGGGCCGCATGGAGCAGTACTTC. As protein: CASSRLIPGRMEQYF.

The chain employs TRBV19 and TRBJ2-1; TRBD2 agrees at 8 bases. J lost 0 bases, V lost 5 bases, and 12 bases had no gene match. Germline V gene sequence: CDR1 LNHDA, CDR2 SQIVND (reference sequence). The CDR3 runs 18 residues. CDR3 nucleotide sequence: TGTGCCAGTAGTCCAGGGACTAGTCCGTCCAGCTCCTACAATGAGCAGTTCTTC. Translating gives CASSPGTSPSSSYNEQFF.

V gene TRBV28 combines with J gene TRBJ2-7; 7 bases are shared with TRBD2. CDR3 size: 13 residues. The J segment lost 2 bases and the V segment lost 8 bases, leaving 6 bases of the junction unmatched. CDR1 MDHEN and CDR2 SYDVKM come from the germline V gene. Written as DNA, the CDR3 is TGTGCCAGCTGGGGGGGTGCTGCCTACGAGCAGTACTTC. The encoded protein is CASWGGAAYEQYF.

This clone was seen once. V is TRBV6-2 or TRBV6-3 and J is TRBJ2-1; the match to TRBD1 covers 7 bases. J lost 3 bases, V lost 6 bases, and 8 bases had no gene match. Germline CDR1 and CDR2: MNHEY and SVGEGT. This CDR3 is built from 15 residues. The CDR3 region is CASSLPRGYYNEQFF. The CDR3 coding sequence is TGTGCCAGCAGCCTCCCCAGGGGGTACTACAATGAGCAGTTCTTC.

This chain links TRBV15 with TRBJ2-3; D remains ambiguous. The CDR3 is 16 residues long. Germline V gene sequence: CDR1 LNHNV, CDR2 YYDKDF (reference sequence). V was cut by 3 bases and J by 3 bases, with 16 bases left in between. The CDR3 here is CATSSFGVPLTDTQYF. Written as DNA, the CDR3 is TGTGCCACCAGCAGTTTTGGGGTTCCCTTGACAGATACGCAGTATTTT.

This chain joins TRBV6-2 or TRBV6-3 and TRBJ1-5; maybe TRBD1 (6 bases). Germline V gene sequence: CDR1 MNHEY, CDR2 SVGEGT. V lost 5 bases and J 7 bases, leaving 12 bases between the germline ends. The length of the CDR3 is 13 residues. In nucleotides, the CDR3 is TGTGCCAGCAGTGCTCGGGGACACCAGCCCCAGCATTTT. Encoded protein: CASSARGHQPQHF.

The gene calls are TRBV10-1 and TRBJ1-6; D is ambiguous. The V and J ends lost 3 bases and 4 bases respectively, with 7 bases between them. Germline assignment: CDR1 WNHNN and CDR2 SYGVQD (reference sequence). The CDR3 is 14 residues long. The CDR3 nucleotides are TGCGCCAGCAGTGATACAGCATATAATTCACCCCTCCACTTT. Amino acid sequence: CASSDTAYNSPLHF.

V usage is TRBV3-1 (or the pseudogene TRBV3-2) and J usage is TRBJ2-7, with 8 bases matching TRBD1. Germline V gene sequence: CDR1 LGHDT, CDR2 YNNKEL (reference sequence). This CDR3 region has 16 residues. V lost 4 bases to trimming and J lost 6 bases; unmatched junction nucleotides: 14. The CDR3 DNA reads as TGTGCCAGCAGCCGAAGGGACAGGCCGCCCTCGAGCGAGCAGTACTTC. It yields the protein CASSRRDRPPSSEQYF.

This clone has more than one count but fewer than ten. The chain has TRBV7-8 and TRBJ1-2; TRBD1 is a possible D gene (6 bases). Germline assignment: CDR1 SGHVS and CDR2 FQNEAQ. The CDR3 has 15 residues. The V gene lost 3 bases and the J gene lost 5 bases, with 16 bases spanning the gap. The chain's CDR3 is CASSLSIQGLYGYTF. CDR3 coding DNA: TGTGCCAGCAGCTTGTCAATACAGGGACTGTATGGCTACACCTTC. The full variable domain, in which reference TRBV7-8 and TRBJ1-2 provide the parts outside the CDR3, is GAGVSQSPRYKVAKRGQDVALRCDPISGHVSLFWYQQALGQGPEFLTYFQNEAQLDKSGLPSDRFFAERPEGSVSTLKIQRTQQEDSAVYLCASSLSIQGLYGYTFGSGTRLTVV.

The rearrangement uses TRBV14 and TRBJ1-2, with a weak D call TRBD1 (5 bases). V lost 1 base, J lost 4 bases, and 10 bases lay in between. CDR1 and CDR2 (germline): SGHDN, FVKESK. The CDR3 runs 14 residues. This CDR3 reads CASSQVQGIYGYTF. CDR3 in DNA: TGTGCCAGCAGCCAAGTTCAGGGCATCTATGGCTACACCTTC.

The rearrangement uses TRBV10-3 and TRBJ2-5; 8 bases agree with TRBD1. The ends lost 3 bases at V and 3 bases at J; junction bases unmatched: 6. Germline V CDR1 and CDR2: ENHRY, SYGVKD. This CDR3 is 15 amino acids long. The CDR3 loop is CAISEAGTGEETQYF. CDR3 coding DNA: TGTGCCATCAGTGAAGCTGGGACAGGAGAAGAGACCCAGTACTTC.

This chain links TRBV11-3 with TRBJ2-5; possibly TRBD1 for D (5 bases). The V gene's germline CDR1 is SGHNT and CDR2 YENEEA. The CDR3 contains 13 residues. V was trimmed by 6 bases and J by 2 bases, leaving 10 bases between them. The CDR3 DNA reads as TGTGCCAGCAGGGGGCAGGGTCAAGAGACCCAGTACTTC. Amino acids: CASRGQGQETQYF.

The V call is TRBV5-6, the J call TRBJ2-7, with D maybe TRBD1 (6 bases). The germline V and J ends were trimmed by 3 bases and 3 bases, with 10 bases remaining between them. Per germline, CDR1 SGHDT and CDR2 YYEEEE. This CDR3 comprises 13 residues. CDR3 sequence (DNA): TGTGCCAGCAGCTCTTGGGGGCTCTACGAGCAGTACTTC. It encodes CASSSWGLYEQYF.

The V call is TRBV7-8, the J call TRBJ1-1, with no clear D. Between the trimmed V and J ends, which lost 3 bases and 6 bases, there was a span of 11 bases. The CDR3 length is 13 residues. Germline CDR1 and CDR2: SGHVS and FQNEAQ. CDR3 in DNA: TGTGCCAGCAGCTTCCTAGAAGAGGCTGAAGCTTTCTTT. Its translation: CASSFLEEAEAFF. The variable domain in full, completed from reference TRBV7-8 and TRBJ1-1, reads GAGVSQSPRYKVAKRGQDVALRCDPISGHVSLFWYQQALGQGPEFLTYFQNEAQLDKSGLPSDRFFAERPEGSVSTLKIQRTQQEDSAVYLCASSFLEEAEAFFGQGTRLTVV.

The rearrangement links TRBV5-1 to TRBJ2-3; a weak D match, TRBD2 (6 bases). The CDR3 runs 15 residues. The germline gives CDR1 SGHRS, CDR2 YFSETQ. The V gene lost 8 bases and the J gene lost 2 bases, with 18 bases spanning the gap. CDR3 loop: CASGPYGSFTDTQYF. For the CDR3, the DNA is TGCGCCAGTGGACCCTACGGGAGTTTCACAGATACGCAGTATTTT.

The chain uses TRBV11-2 and TRBJ2-4; D remains ambiguous. This CDR3 is built from 15 residues. CDR1 and CDR2 (germline): SGHAT, FQNNGV. Trimming cost V 1 base and J 0 bases, with 7 bases left between them. Written as DNA, the CDR3 is TGTGCCAGCAGCTTAGCCAGTCTAGCCAAAAACATTCAGTACTTC. This gives the protein CASSLASLAKNIQYF.

The chain uses TRBV30 and TRBJ2-2; D remains ambiguous. The CDR3 sequence is 14 residues long. V lost 4 bases, J lost 1 base, and 10 bases lay in between. CDR1 and CDR2 (germline): GTSNPN, SVGIG (reference sequence). CDR3 bases: TGTGCCTGGAAAACCCCCTGGAACACCGGGGAGCTGTTTTTT. This gives the protein CAWKTPWNTGELFF.